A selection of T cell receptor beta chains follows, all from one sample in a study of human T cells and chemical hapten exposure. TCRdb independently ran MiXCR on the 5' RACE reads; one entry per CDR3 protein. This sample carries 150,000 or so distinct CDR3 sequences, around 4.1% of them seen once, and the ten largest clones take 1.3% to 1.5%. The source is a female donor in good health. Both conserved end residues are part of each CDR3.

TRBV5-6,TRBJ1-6,CASSLRGTGNSPLHF
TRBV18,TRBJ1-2,CASSPQQGDGYTF
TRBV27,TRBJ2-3,CASSLSWVASTDTQYF
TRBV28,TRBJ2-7,CASTRPGTSGHYEQYF
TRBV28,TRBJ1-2,CASTRGRLSGYTF
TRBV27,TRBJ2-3,CASIPGWGDTQYF
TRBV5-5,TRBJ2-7,CASSLVGPLGEQYF
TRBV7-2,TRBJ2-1,CASSRGFRNEQFF
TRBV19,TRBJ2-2,CATYGQGFTGELFF
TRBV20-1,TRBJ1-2,CSARPDTYGYTF
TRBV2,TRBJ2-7,CASSAGGRYEQYF